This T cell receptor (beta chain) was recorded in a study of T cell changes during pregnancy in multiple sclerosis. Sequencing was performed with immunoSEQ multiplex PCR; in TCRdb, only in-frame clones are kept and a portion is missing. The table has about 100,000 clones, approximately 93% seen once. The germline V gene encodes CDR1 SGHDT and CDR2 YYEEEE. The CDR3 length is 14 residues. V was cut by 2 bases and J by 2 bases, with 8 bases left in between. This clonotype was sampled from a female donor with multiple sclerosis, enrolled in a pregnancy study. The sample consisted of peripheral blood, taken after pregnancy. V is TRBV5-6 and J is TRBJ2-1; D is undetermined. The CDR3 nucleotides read TGTGCCAGCAGCTTCGGCGGAACCTACAATGAGCAGTTCTTC. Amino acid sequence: CASSFGGTYNEQFF.